The 7 T cell receptor beta chains presented below share a single source sample, sequenced in a study of blood T cell repertoires in COVID-19. Sequencing was performed with immunoSEQ multiplex PCR; in TCRdb, only in-frame clones are kept and a portion is missing. Of about 73,000 clones listed, 82% are singletons. Specimen: peripheral blood. Every receptor here comes from a woman in her fifties or sixties with acute or convalescent COVID-19.

This CDR3 reads CASSQTSRGGGQPQHF. DNA of the CDR3: TGCGCCAGCAGCCAAACTTCCAGGGGCGGAGGTCAGCCCCAGCATTTT. The J gene is TRBJ1-5, the V gene TRBV4-1, with TRBD1 as a possible D gene (6 bases). V was pared by 2 bases and J by 6 bases, with 17 bases between. Germline V gene lookup returns CDR1 MGHRA and CDR2 YSYEKL. This CDR3 is built from 16 residues.

The chain is built from TRBV24-1 and TRBJ1-2; no definite D call. V lost 5 bases and J 7 bases, leaving 13 bases between the germline ends. Germline-derived CDR1 and CDR2 are KGHDR and SFDVKD. This CDR3 is 13 amino acids long. The CDR3 spells CATSAGGVSGYTF. The CDR3 DNA reads as TGTGCCACCAGTGCGGGTGGAGTTTCTGGCTACACCTTC.

The chain combines TRBV5-1 with TRBJ2-1; 8 positions agree with TRBD1. The CDR3 contains 13 residues. V was clipped by 0 bases and J by 9 bases; unmatched bases: 2. The germline CDR1 and CDR2 sequences are SGHRS and YFSETQ. The CDR3, as DNA: TGCGCCAGCAGCTTGGACAGGGGGGCTGAGCAGTTCTTC. Protein product: CASSLDRGAEQFF.

The CDR3 loop is CATSTGNVGDTQYF. Written as DNA, the CDR3 is TGTGCCACCAGCACCGGGAACGTAGGAGATACGCAGTATTTT. The chain links TRBV15 to TRBJ2-3, with D possibly TRBD2 on 5 matching bases. Germline CDR1 LNHNV, CDR2 YYDKDF (reference sequence). The CDR3 is 14 amino acids. Trimming removed 4 bases from V and 5 bases from J, with 13 bases in between.

J is TRBJ2-7 and V is TRBV19; possible D gene TRBD1, 5 bases. The germline gives CDR1 LNHDA, CDR2 SQIVND (reference sequence). The CDR3 consists of 16 residues. Trimming stripped 3 bases from V and 3 bases from J, with 18 bases between. CDR3 protein: CASSISWTTGFYEQYF. The DNA of the CDR3 is TGTGCCAGTAGTATTTCGTGGACAACAGGATTCTACGAGCAGTACTTC.

The chain links TRBV11-2 to TRBJ1-2; D unresolved. This CDR3 spans 13 amino acids. Trimming removed 5 bases from V and 4 bases from J, with 11 bases in between. Germline-derived CDR1 and CDR2 are SGHAT and FQNNGV. CDR3 residues: CASSPNSFYGYTF. The CDR3 coding sequence is TGTGCCAGCAGCCCTAACAGTTTCTATGGCTACACCTTC.

CDR3 in amino acids: CASTGQLNSPLHF. The CDR3 DNA follows: TGTGCCAGCACTGGACAGCTCAATTCACCCCTCCACTTT. The rearrangement links TRBV6-5 to TRBJ1-6; maybe TRBD1 (6 bases). The ends were cut back, 7 bases at V and 7 bases at J, with 11 bases in the middle. This CDR3 spans 13 amino acids. In germline, CDR1 is MNHEY, CDR2 SVGAGI.